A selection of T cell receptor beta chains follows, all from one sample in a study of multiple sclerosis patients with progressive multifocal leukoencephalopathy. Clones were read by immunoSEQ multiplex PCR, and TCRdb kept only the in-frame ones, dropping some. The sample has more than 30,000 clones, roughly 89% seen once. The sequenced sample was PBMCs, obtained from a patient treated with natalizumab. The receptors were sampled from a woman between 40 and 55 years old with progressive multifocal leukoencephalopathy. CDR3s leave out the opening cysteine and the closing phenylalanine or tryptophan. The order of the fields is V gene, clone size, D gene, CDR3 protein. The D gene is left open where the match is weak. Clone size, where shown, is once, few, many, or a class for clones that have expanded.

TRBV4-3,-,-,ASSQDGPGHKTDTQY
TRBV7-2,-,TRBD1,ASSSTGGAGNTIY
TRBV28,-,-,ASSYGSYEQY
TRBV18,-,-,ASSPVAAPANYGYT
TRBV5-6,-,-,ASSGGGSYNEQF
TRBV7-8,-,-,ASSLDGVSTDTQY
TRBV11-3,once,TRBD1,ASSAGQGSYEQY
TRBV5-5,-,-,ASLENTEAF
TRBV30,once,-,AWSGGAPPILN
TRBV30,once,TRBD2,AWTRTSGRIYEQY
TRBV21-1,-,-,ASSKKSRRETDTQY
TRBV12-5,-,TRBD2,ASGMGLAESYNEQF
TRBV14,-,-,ASSRINEQF
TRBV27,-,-,ASRTGASNEQY
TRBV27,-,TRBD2,ASSRIYAGVTDYEQY
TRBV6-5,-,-,ASRAAGNTEAF
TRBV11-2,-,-,ASSPWPRGGRGEETQY
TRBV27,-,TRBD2,ASSSFPGGQYEQY
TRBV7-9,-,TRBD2,ASSSTSGRYNEQF
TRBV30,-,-,AWDLVGNTEAF
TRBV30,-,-,AWAPGLRGQPQH
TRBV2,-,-,ASSGAARNTEAF
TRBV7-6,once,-,ASSSSLIGGPNYGYT
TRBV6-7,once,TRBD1,ASSYEGAETQY
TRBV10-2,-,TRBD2,ASSRITSGGGTDTQY
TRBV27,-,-,ASSPFQWGLNTGELF
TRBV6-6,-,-,ASSYKRVNTEAF
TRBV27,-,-,ASSLSAGRYEQY
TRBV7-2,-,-,ASSPSSRGGYT
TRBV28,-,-,ASSVKGYGYT
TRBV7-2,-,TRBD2,ASSPELAGVYEQY
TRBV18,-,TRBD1,ASSLGQGWTEAF
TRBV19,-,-,ASSIRLDQPQH
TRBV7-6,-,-,ASSSSMNTEAF
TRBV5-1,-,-,ASSFDSQSYNEQF
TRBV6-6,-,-,ASSYVGDHEQY
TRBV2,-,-,ASSRDSYEQY
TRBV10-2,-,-,ASSTSNEQY
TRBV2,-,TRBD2,ASRTGTSGVETQY
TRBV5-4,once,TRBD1,ASSFGQGGYEQY
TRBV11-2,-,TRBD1,ASSPQGGSSAEAF
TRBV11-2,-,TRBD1,ASSLGRQGANEKLF
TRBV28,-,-,ASSLRVEQF